The 31 T cell receptor beta chains presented below share a single source sample, sequenced in a study of regulatory T cells in long-lasting Graves disease. Relying on iRepertoire HTBI primers and Arm-PCR of CDR3 regions, the team built TCR beta libraries. A single record per CDR3 protein comes from TCRdb applying MiXCR to the multiplex PCR reads. The table has approximately 540,000 distinct CDR3 sequences, about 11% seen once. Time point meaning: newly diagnosed GD, antithyroid drugs for less than 3 months. RNA from PBMCs was the source of the TCR library. These data were likewise used in another study, on T cells in Graves' hyperthyroidism and ophthalmopathy.

This specimen consisted of peripheral blood mononuclear cells (PBMCs), obtained at new diagnosis, from a patient treated with antithyroid drugs. These receptors all come from a woman under 40 with Graves disease.

There are many counts of this clonotype. The J gene is TRBJ2-3, the V gene TRBV19, with D possibly TRBD2 on 5 matching bases. CDR3 length: 15 residues. The V gene's germline CDR1 is LNHDA and CDR2 SQIVND (reference sequence). Trimming cost V 6 bases and J 0 bases, with 13 bases left between them. CDR3 sequence: CASRPTGGSTDTQYF. The CDR3 DNA reads as TGTGCCAGTAGACCCACCGGCGGGAGCACAGATACGCAGTATTTT.

This clonotype was detected ten times or more. This chain links TRBV28 with TRBJ2-7; TRBD1 or TRBD2 may be the D gene (5 bases each). Trimming cost V 5 bases and J 2 bases, with 22 bases left between them. Germline V gene lookup returns CDR1 MDHEN and CDR2 SYDVKM. CDR3 length equals 17 residues. The CDR3 DNA reads as TGTGCCAGCAGTCGCGAGGGATACAGGAGAAAAACCTACGAGCAGTACTTC. Translated, it gives CASSREGYRRKTYEQYF.

A note on this clonotype: A far larger clone is only one base removed, so a read error is likely. The rearrangement links TRBV12-3 or TRBV12-4 to TRBJ1-1; 10 bases are a match to TRBD1. The CDR3 is made up of 15 amino acids. The V and J ends lost 6 bases and 1 base, in that order; junction bases with no gene match: 5. The DNA for the CDR3 is TGTGCCAGCAGAGGGCGGGACAGGGGGAACACTGAAGCTTTCTTT. Translation gives CASRGRDRGNTEAFF.

This clonotype was counted ten times or more. The chain couples TRBV28 to TRBJ2-7; 12 nucleotides match TRBD2. The CDR3 is made up of 14 amino acids. Germline CDR1 MDHEN, CDR2 SYDVKM. The junction had 4 bases not matched to a gene; V was cut back by 1 base and J by 9 bases. Here the CDR3 reads CASSLSSGRAWQYF. The CDR3 bases are TGTGCCAGCAGTTTATCTAGCGGGAGGGCTTGGCAGTACTTC.

This clonotype was found many times. The chain carries TRBV6-1 and TRBJ2-6; 8 positions match TRBD2. Germline assignment: CDR1 MNHNS and CDR2 SASEGT. This CDR3 comprises 15 residues. J lost 3 bases, V lost 8 bases, and 6 bases had no gene match. The CDR3: CASAAGGNGANVLTF. CDR3 nucleotides: TGTGCCAGCGCGGCGGGAGGTAATGGGGCCAACGTCCTGACTTTC.

The V call is TRBV10-1, the J call TRBJ2-2; D is uncertain. V was shortened by 4 bases and J by 8 bases, with 11 bases between the two germline ends. In germline, CDR1 is WNHNN, CDR2 SYGVQD (reference sequence). There are 13 residues in the CDR3. The CDR3: CASSGIWGGELFF. The DNA of the CDR3 is TGCGCCAGCAGTGGCATCTGGGGTGGGGAGCTGTTTTTT.

The chain links TRBV6-5 to TRBJ2-5; D is ambiguous. The CDR3 is 17 residues long. Trimming took off 0 bases at V and 3 bases at J, with 17 bases between the two ends. Germline V gene data show CDR1 as MNHEY and CDR2 as SVGAGI. The CDR3 is CASSYSAASLKEETQYF. In DNA form, the CDR3 reads TGTGCCAGCAGTTACTCGGCGGCTTCCCTTAAGGAAGAGACCCAGTACTTC.

This clonotype was seen many times. The rearrangement links TRBV30 to TRBJ1-2; D remains unclear. In germline, CDR1 is GTSNPN, CDR2 SVGIG (reference sequence). V was cut by 2 bases and J by 8 bases, with 15 bases left in between. This CDR3 has 13 amino acids. The CDR3 region has the DNA TGTGCCTGGAGTCGAATGGGATTTGGAGGCTACACCTTC. Protein sequence: CAWSRMGFGGYTF.

This clonotype was seen ten or more times. The chain links TRBV24-1 to TRBJ2-3; perhaps TRBD2 as D (5 bases). This CDR3 comprises 13 residues. Trimming removed 9 bases at V and 0 bases at J, with 9 bases between. Germline CDR1 is KGHDR and CDR2 is SFDVKD. The CDR3 DNA reads TGTGCCACCCTCGGGGATAGCACAGATACGCAGTATTTT. Residues: CATLGDSTDTQYF.

The table lists this clonotype with many counts. The genes are TRBV27 and TRBJ1-5; D remains ambiguous. V was trimmed by 5 bases and J by 7 bases, leaving 12 bases between them. CDR1 is MNHEY, CDR2 SMNVEV, per germline (reference sequence). The CDR3 is made up of 13 amino acids. The CDR3 region has the DNA TGTGCCAGCAGTCCTACTAGATACCAGCCCCAGCATTTT. Amino acids: CASSPTRYQPQHF.

The chain combines TRBV7-9 with TRBJ1-1; unclear D gene. The CDR3 sequence is 14 residues long. Trimming stripped 3 bases from V and 1 base from J, with 9 bases between. Germline V lookup: CDR1 SEHNR, CDR2 FQNEAQ (reference sequence). The chain's CDR3 is CASSLKRENTEAFF. CDR3 coding DNA: TGTGCCAGCAGCTTGAAACGGGAGAACACTGAAGCTTTCTTT. Combining the CDR3 with reference TRBV7-9 and TRBJ1-1 gives the whole variable domain DTGVSQNPRHKITKRGQNVTFRCDPISEHNRLYWYRQTLGQGPEFLTYFQNEAQLEKSRLLSDRFSAERPKGSFSTLEIQRTEQGDSAMYLCASSLKRENTEAFFGQGTRLTVV.

This clonotype was recorded many times. The chain has TRBV20-1 and TRBJ2-1; 14 bases fit TRBD2. The CDR3 is 18 amino acids. Per germline, CDR1 DFQATT and CDR2 SNEGSKA (reference sequence). The V gene end was trimmed by 6 bases and the J gene end by 10 bases; junction bases not matched to a gene: 20. CDR3 in DNA: TGCAGTGCGGGCGCCGGGACTAGCGGGAGAAGAGCTCGTTGGGAGCAGTTCTTC. It encodes CSAGAGTSGRRARWEQFF.

The table lists this clonotype with a few counts. The chain recombines TRBV14 with TRBJ2-5; TRBD2 matches at 9 bases. J lost 5 bases, V lost 2 bases, and 21 bases had no gene match. Germline V gene data show CDR1 as SGHDN and CDR2 as FVKESK. This CDR3 comprises 20 residues. Here the CDR3 reads CASSQTPAGGPTPWGETQYF. The CDR3 bases are TGTGCCAGCAGCCAAACTCCAGCGGGAGGACCGACCCCGTGGGGGGAGACCCAGTACTTC.

This clonotype appeared many times. A much bigger clone sits one base away, suggesting this may be a read error. The J gene is TRBJ2-3, the V gene TRBV2, with 7 nucleotides matching TRBD2. Germline CDR1 reads SNHLY; CDR2 reads FYNNEI. CDR3 length equals 16 residues. V shed 8 bases and J 1 base; nucleotides not matched to a gene: 12. The CDR3, as DNA: TGTGCCAGCGGACTGACTAGCATGGGGGGCACAGATACGCAGTATTTT. Translated: CASGLTSMGGTDTQYF.

This clonotype has a count of ten or more. The chain recombines TRBV5-1 with TRBJ1-5; D possibly corresponds to TRBD1 (5 bases). Germline assignment: CDR1 SGHRS and CDR2 YFSETQ. V lost 4 bases and J lost 2, with 16 bases in between. The length of the CDR3 is 16 residues. The CDR3 region has the DNA TGCGCCAGCAGCGCTGGACCGTGGGGGGGCAATCAGCCCCAGCATTTT. It translates to CASSAGPWGGNQPQHF.

This clonotype came up once. Being one base from a much bigger clone, this may be a read error. The conserved final phenylalanine or tryptophan is absent from the CDR3, which likely points to a read error. The chain recombines TRBV6-5 with TRBJ2-2; 11 bases agree with TRBD2. The CDR3 extends over 17 amino acids. Trimming cost V 4 bases and J 1 base; bases outside gene matches: 5. Looked up from germline, CDR1 is MNHEY and CDR2 is SVGAGI. CDR3 loop: CASSWSSGRLNTGELFS. The CDR3 DNA sequence: TGTGCCAGCAGTTGGTCTAGCGGGAGGCTGAACACCGGGGAGCTGTTTTCT.

The rearrangement joins TRBV2 to TRBJ2-3; D may be TRBD2 (5 bases). Germline lookup yields CDR1 SNHLY and CDR2 FYNNEI. CDR3 size: 18 residues. V was pared by 4 bases and J by 5 bases, with 25 bases between. This chain's CDR3 is CASSVGNAHQWPEDTQYF. The CDR3 nucleotides read TGTGCCAGCAGTGTCGGGAACGCGCATCAATGGCCGGAAGATACGCAGTATTTT.

This clonotype was found many times. The chain joins TRBV28 to TRBJ2-7; 9 bases align to TRBD1. V gave up 6 bases and J gave up 1 base; unmatched junction bases: 4. The CDR3 totals 14 residues. CDR1 is MDHEN, CDR2 SYDVKM, per germline. CDR3 coding DNA: TGTGCCAGCAGAAGGACAGGGGCGTCCTACGAGCAGTACTTC. Its translation is CASRRTGASYEQYF.

The sample holds many counts of this clonotype. The chain links TRBV28 to TRBJ2-7; TRBD1 matches at 8 bases. Per germline, CDR1 MDHEN and CDR2 SYDVKM. With V trimmed by 5 bases and J by 0 bases, 6 bases remained unmatched. This CDR3 comprises 15 residues. The DNA for the CDR3 is TGTGCCAGCAGTCCCTCAGGGGGCCGCTCCTACGAGCAGTACTTC. This sequence encodes CASSPSGGRSYEQYF.

This clonotype was observed at least ten times. The rearrangement uses TRBV6-2 or TRBV6-3 and TRBJ2-1; D is perhaps TRBD1 (6 bases). The CDR3 covers 13 residues. Trimming pared 2 bases from V and 13 bases from J, leaving 15 bases between. Germline CDR1 MNHEY, CDR2 SVGEGT. DNA for the CDR3: TGTGCCAGCAGTTACGTACAGGGCGTCGACCAGTTCTTC. It encodes CASSYVQGVDQFF.

This clonotype has more than one count but fewer than ten. This chain links TRBV7-9 with TRBJ2-4; D remains unclear. Trimming removed 0 bases at V and 0 bases at J, with 9 bases between. CDR1 and CDR2 (germline): SEHNR, FQNEAQ (reference sequence). This CDR3 spans 16 amino acids. The CDR3 DNA reads as TGTGCCAGCAGCTTAGCCGGAGAAGTAGCCAAAAACATTCAGTACTTC. Amino acid sequence: CASSLAGEVAKNIQYF.

Notes on this clonotype: No conserved phenylalanine or tryptophan is present at the end of the CDR3, so a read error is the likely explanation. The chain recombines TRBV16 with TRBJ1-5; 7 bases are shared with TRBD1. The CDR3 is 13 residues long. From germline, CDR1 is KGHSY and CDR2 FQNENV. V gave up 4 bases and J gave up 7 bases; unmatched junction bases: 4. The CDR3 sequence is CASSPQGNQPQHL. CDR3 sequence (DNA): TGTGCCAGCAGCCCACAGGGGAACCAGCCCCAGCATCTT.

This clonotype was found many times. The rearrangement joins TRBV20-1 to TRBJ2-7, with 8 bases that match TRBD1. In germline, CDR1 is DFQATT, CDR2 SNEGSKA (reference sequence). V was pared by 6 bases and J by 3 bases, with 7 bases of the junction left unmatched. CDR3 length: 13 residues. The CDR3, as DNA: TGCAGTGCGGGACAGGCCCCAATCTACGAGCAGTACTTC. This gives the protein CSAGQAPIYEQYF.

The sample holds one count of this clonotype. The gene calls are TRBV24-1 and TRBJ2-7; 9 nucleotides match TRBD2. Germline V gene sequence: CDR1 KGHDR, CDR2 SFDVKD. This CDR3 is built from 15 residues. The junction had 3 bases not matched to a gene; V was cut back by 2 bases and J by 2 bases. CDR3 amino acids: CATSDSSGNAYEQYF. The CDR3 DNA follows: TGTGCCACCAGTGATTCTAGCGGGAACGCCTACGAGCAGTACTTC.

This rearrangement joins TRBV4-3 to TRBJ2-1, with 7 nucleotides matching TRBD1. The CDR3 covers 17 residues. Trimming removed 2 bases from V and 4 bases from J; junction bases left unmatched: 11. CDR1 is LGHNA, CDR2 YSLEER, per germline. The CDR3 DNA sequence: TGCGCCAGCAGCCAACATTTCGGCAGGGGGAATTACAATGAGCAGTTCTTC. It translates to CASSQHFGRGNYNEQFF.

Regarding this clonotype: The DNA is left out, because the CDR3 cannot be placed on it with certainty; the CDR3 is given as TCRdb lists it. V is TRBV12-5 and J is TRBJ1-2. The germline CDR1 and CDR2 sequences are LGHNT and FRNRAP. The CDR3 sequence runs 19 residues, both termini included. The chain's CDR3 is CASGFGDTQYFGPDTGYTF.

Many counts were recorded for this clonotype. The V and J genes are TRBV27 and TRBJ2-7, with 7 nucleotides matching TRBD1. V lost 8 bases to trimming and J lost 8 bases; unmatched junction nucleotides: 15. The CDR3 has 14 amino acids. Germline V gene data show CDR1 as MNHEY and CDR2 as SMNVEV (reference sequence). DNA of the CDR3: TGTGCCAGCCGCCCGGGACAGACACCTATTCAGCAGTACTTC. This gives the protein CASRPGQTPIQQYF.

The table lists this clonotype with many counts. The chain joins TRBV27 to TRBJ2-4; 9 bases align to TRBD2. The CDR3 has 18 amino acids. The V gene end was trimmed by 4 bases and the J gene end by 0 bases; junction bases not matched to a gene: 10. The germline V gene has CDR1 MNHEY and CDR2 SMNVEV (reference sequence). CDR3 loop: CASSSPYLAGLAKNIQYF. The CDR3 DNA reads TGTGCCAGCAGTTCCCCTTATCTAGCGGGGTTAGCCAAAAACATTCAGTACTTC.

The rearrangement uses TRBV7-2 and TRBJ1-4; weak D call: TRBD1 (5 bases). Germline lookup yields CDR1 SGHTA and CDR2 FQGNSA. Trimming took off 2 bases at V and 11 bases at J, with 12 bases between the two ends. There are 13 residues in the CDR3. CDR3 sequence reads: CASSLSDGAKLFF. In nucleotides, the CDR3 is TGTGCCAGCAGCTTAAGTGACGGGGCCAAACTGTTTTTT. Using reference TRBV7-2 and TRBJ1-4 for the parts outside the CDR3, the full variable domain is GAGVSQSPSNKVTEKGKDVELRCDPISGHTALYWYRQSLGQGLEFLIYFQGNSAPDKSGLPSDRFSAERTGGSVSTLTIQRTQQEDSAVYLCASSLSDGAKLFFGSGTQLSVL.

DNA for the CDR3: TGCAGTGCTAGAGACCCTAGCGGGCCCACAGATACGCAGTATTTT. Its translation is CSARDPSGPTDTQYF. The chain uses TRBV20-1 and TRBJ2-3; 8 bases align to TRBD2. V was pared by 0 bases and J by 2 bases, with 4 bases of the junction left unmatched. Germline loops: CDR1 DFQATT, CDR2 SNEGSKA (reference sequence). The CDR3 consists of 15 residues.

Ten or more counts support this clonotype. The chain joins TRBV9 to TRBJ2-3; D possibly corresponds to TRBD2 (6 bases). The CDR3 is 16 residues long. The V gene lost 0 bases and the J gene lost 10 bases, with 21 bases spanning the gap. Germline loops: CDR1 SGDLS, CDR2 YYNGEE. CDR3 amino acids: CASSVVSGLDPEAQYF. In DNA form, the CDR3 reads TGTGCCAGCAGCGTAGTTTCGGGACTGGACCCCGAGGCGCAGTATTTT.